This T cell receptor (beta chain) is drawn from a study of shared clonotypes between healthy human individuals. Study conclusions and caveats: In general, naive subsets displayed greater estimated richness than memory subsets did.

Germline lookup yields CDR1 ENHRY and CDR2 SYGVKD. This CDR3 has 16 residues. V lost 2 bases to trimming and J lost 11 bases; unmatched junction nucleotides: 8. This table comes from immunoSEQ multiplex PCR, and its TCRdb copy is limited to in-frame clones, with some not included. The sample comprises 950,000 to 1,100,000 clones, 75% of which are singletons, and approximately 1.5% rests with the top ten. Note on this clone: Antigen unknown.

Donors were healthy HIV-negative adults without recent acute infections or vaccinations. The study separated CD4+ cells into CD45RA+ naive and CD45RA-negative memory subsets. The receptor was derived from a man younger than 35 in good health. The source material was memory CD4+ T cells sorted from blood. Regarding subset: CD45RA-negative fraction. This chain links TRBV10-3 with TRBJ1-6; 11 nucleotides match TRBD1. The CDR3 protein is CAISEISPDRGPPLHF. DNA for the CDR3: TGTGCCATCAGTGAGATTAGCCCGGACAGGGGGCCACCCCTCCACTTT.